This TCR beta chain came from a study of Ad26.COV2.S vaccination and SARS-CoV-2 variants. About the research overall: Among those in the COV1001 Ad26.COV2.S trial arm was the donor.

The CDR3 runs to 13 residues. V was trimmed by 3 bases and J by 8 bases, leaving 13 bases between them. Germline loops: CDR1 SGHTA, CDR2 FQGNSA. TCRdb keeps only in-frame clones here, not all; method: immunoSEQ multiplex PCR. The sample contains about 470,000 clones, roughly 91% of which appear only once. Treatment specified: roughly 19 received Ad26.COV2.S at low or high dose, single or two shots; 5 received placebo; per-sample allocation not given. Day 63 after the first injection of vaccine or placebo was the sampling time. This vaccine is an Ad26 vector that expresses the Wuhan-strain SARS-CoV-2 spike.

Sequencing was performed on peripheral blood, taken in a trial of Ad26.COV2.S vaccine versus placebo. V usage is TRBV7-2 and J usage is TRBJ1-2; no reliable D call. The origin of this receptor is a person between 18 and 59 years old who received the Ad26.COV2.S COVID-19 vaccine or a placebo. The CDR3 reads CASSFWQVQGYTF. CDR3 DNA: TGTGCCAGCAGCTTCTGGCAGGTCCAAGGCTACACCTTC.